This is a list of T cell receptor beta chains from one sample in a study of T cell repertoires in cytomegalovirus infection. TCRdb itself ran the reads through MiXCR, one entry per CDR3 protein. This table has a few hundred thousand distinct CDR3 sequences, more than 15% appearing once. Sequencing was performed on CD8+ T cells from PBMCs. The origin of the receptors is a human donor in good health (CMV status not recorded). Some clones in this sample may be carry-over from other donors' samples. The CDR3 runs from the conserved cysteine through the conserved F or W. D genes are given only for firm matches. Clone size, where shown, is once, few, many, or a class for clones that have expanded.

j_gene: TRBJ2-3
abundance: few
d_gene: NA
v_gene: TRBV28
CDR3aa: CASRNRDPTDTQYF
CDR3nt: TGTGCCAGCAGAAACAGGGATCCCACAGATACGCAGTATTTT

j_gene: TRBJ1-1
abundance: few
d_gene: NA
v_gene: TRBV12-3/TRBV12-4
CDR3aa: CASSRGWLNTEAFF
CDR3nt: TGTGCCAGCAGCAGAGGCTGGCTGAACACTGAAGCTTTCTTT

j_gene: TRBJ1-2
abundance: many
d_gene: NA
v_gene: TRBV12-3/TRBV12-4
CDR3aa: CASTLILGGGYTF
CDR3nt: TGTGCCAGCACCCTGATTCTAGGGGGAGGCTACACCTTC

j_gene: TRBJ2-1
abundance: many
d_gene: TRBD2
v_gene: TRBV7-2
CDR3aa: CASSSPTSGIYNEQFF
CDR3nt: TGTGCCAGCAGCTCACCGACTAGCGGGATATACAATGAGCAGTTCTTC

j_gene: TRBJ1-1
abundance: many
d_gene: NA
v_gene: TRBV4-3
CDR3aa: CASSLFWGLTEAFF
CDR3nt: TGCGCCAGCAGCCTCTTTTGGGGTTTGACTGAAGCTTTCTTT

j_gene: TRBJ1-1
abundance: NA
d_gene: NA
v_gene: TRBV9
CDR3aa: CASSATDRGAEAFF
CDR3nt: TGTGCCAGCAGCGCCACTGACCGAGGCGCTGAAGCTTTCTTT

j_gene: TRBJ2-3
abundance: few
d_gene: NA
v_gene: TRBV12-3/TRBV12-4
CDR3aa: CASTGGDTDTQYF
CDR3nt: TGTGCCAGCACCGGCGGGGACACAGATACGCAGTATTTT

j_gene: TRBJ1-1
abundance: NA
d_gene: NA
v_gene: TRBV3-1
CDR3aa: CASSQGGHRDAGLNTEAFF
CDR3nt: TGTGCCAGCAGCCAAGGGGGCCACCGGGACGCGGGTTTGAACACTGAAGCTTTCTTT

j_gene: TRBJ2-7
abundance: NA
d_gene: NA
v_gene: TRBV29-1
CDR3aa: CSVTRSGVSYEQYF
CDR3nt: TGCAGCGTTACAAGGTCAGGGGTCTCCTACGAGCAGTACTTC

j_gene: TRBJ2-1
abundance: many
d_gene: NA
v_gene: TRBV28
CDR3aa: CASSPRVRDLPYNEQFF
CDR3nt: TGTGCCAGCAGTCCTAGGGTGCGGGACTTACCCTACAATGAGCAGTTCTTC

j_gene: TRBJ1-5
abundance: NA
d_gene: NA
v_gene: TRBV6-2/TRBV6-3
CDR3aa: CASSRGTSDQPQHF
CDR3nt: TGTGCCAGCAGCCGGGGGACATCGGATCAGCCCCAGCATTTT

j_gene: TRBJ2-1
abundance: many
d_gene: NA
v_gene: TRBV7-2
CDR3aa: CASDGGAYNEQFF
CDR3nt: TGTGCCAGCGACGGGGGAGCCTACAATGAGCAGTTCTTC

j_gene: TRBJ2-3
abundance: NA
d_gene: NA
v_gene: TRBV4-1
CDR3aa: CASSQEGGLRTSRDTQYF
CDR3nt: TGCGCCAGCAGCCAGGAAGGGGGACTCCGCACCTCCCGCGATACGCAGTATTTT

j_gene: TRBJ2-7
abundance: few
d_gene: NA
v_gene: TRBV13
CDR3aa: CASSSGILSSYEQYF
CDR3nt: TGTGCCAGCAGCTCTGGGATACTCAGCTCCTACGAGCAGTACTTC

j_gene: TRBJ1-4
abundance: NA
d_gene: NA
v_gene: TRBV12-3/TRBV12-4
CDR3aa: CASSENPGQLNEKLFF
CDR3nt: TGTGCCAGCAGTGAGAACCCCGGACAGCTAAATGAAAAACTGTTTTTT

j_gene: TRBJ2-5
abundance: many
d_gene: TRBD1
v_gene: TRBV29-1
CDR3aa: CSVERADRPVAETQYF
CDR3nt: TGCAGCGTTGAAAGAGCGGACAGGCCCGTAGCGGAGACCCAGTACTTC

j_gene: TRBJ2-2
abundance: few
d_gene: TRBD1
v_gene: TRBV12-5
CDR3aa: CASGLARTGASNTGELFF
CDR3nt: TGTGCTAGTGGTTTGGCACGGACAGGGGCCTCGAACACCGGGGAGCTGTTTTTT

j_gene: TRBJ2-1
abundance: NA
d_gene: NA
v_gene: TRBV6-5
CDR3aa: CASSYAGNNEQFF
CDR3nt: TGTGCCAGCAGTTACGCCGGCAACAATGAGCAGTTCTTC

j_gene: TRBJ2-7
abundance: NA
d_gene: NA
v_gene: TRBV9
CDR3aa: CASSVTPGDSYEQYF
CDR3nt: TGTGCCAGCAGCGTAACACCTGGGGATTCCTACGAGCAGTACTTC

j_gene: TRBJ2-7
abundance: many
d_gene: TRBD1
v_gene: TRBV7-9
CDR3aa: CASSAPGQGTPYEQYF
CDR3nt: TGTGCCAGCAGCGCTCCGGGACAGGGAACACCTTACGAGCAGTACTTC

j_gene: TRBJ2-7
abundance: many
d_gene: TRBD1
v_gene: TRBV7-8
CDR3aa: CASSLARPGQGSKSYEQYF
CDR3nt: TGTGCCAGCAGCTTAGCGAGACCGGGACAGGGGTCGAAAAGCTACGAGCAGTACTTC

j_gene: TRBJ1-1
abundance: few
d_gene: TRBD1
v_gene: TRBV7-9
CDR3aa: CASSLSDRPETLGTEAFF
CDR3nt: TGTGCCAGCAGCTTGTCGGACAGGCCGGAGACCTTAGGTACTGAAGCTTTCTTT